The entry below describes one T cell receptor (beta chain). Its target antigen remains unknown. There are no base qualities to consult, and no much larger clone falls within one base. The sample comes from a study of OX40 agonist ivuxolimab in advanced cancers. Some background on the complete study: The costimulatory receptor OX40 (CD134) was targeted by ivuxolimab, a fully human IgG2 agonistic monoclonal antibody. Among the approximately 50 dose-escalation patients, 19 had hepatocellular carcinoma, roughly 15 melanoma, 9 renal cell carcinoma and 9 head and neck cancer. Three dose-escalation patients achieved partial responses, one with hepatocellular carcinoma and two with cutaneous melanoma. Patients were allowed to have had prior anti-PD-1, anti-PD-L1 or anti-CTLA-4 therapy, and approximately 43% of the dose-escalation patients had previously received checkpoint inhibitors. The monotherapy dose-escalation portion (N of about 47 patients) of the phase I ivuxolimab trial is reported in the paper. Intravenous ivuxolimab was administered to patients every 2 weeks at six dose levels: 0.01, 0.1, 0.3, 1.5, 3 and 10 mg/kg. The point of sequencing TCRbeta in the periphery was to test whether ivuxolimab changed TCR sequence diversity and drove clonal T-cell expansion. In the dose-escalation cohort, more than 75% of patients were male, and the mean age was roughly 60 years, with a range of roughly 20 to 85. General findings and caveats noted by the study authors: Low levels of normalized T-cell clonal expansion were also shown by some nonresponding patients. In the 0.1-3.0 mg/kg groups, partial responders had among the lowest normalized peripheral clonal expansion, particularly in CD8+ T cells. The antigen specificity of the peripheral T cells that underwent clonal expansion was not determined. At doses of 0.1 to 3.0 mg/kg, clonal expansion of both CD4+ and CD8+ blood T cells was observed from baseline to week 6. After ivuxolimab, CD8+ T cells had more expanded clones than CD4+ T cells on average.

To sequence the TCRbeta CDR3 region, genomic DNA was isolated from the sorted cells. TCRbeta CDR3 regions were sequenced using the immunoSEQ Assay. This is the immuneACCESS table as TCRdb keeps it, with only in-frame sequences that have V and J called. A part of the clones is gone; compared with another copy, unresolved V genes explain less than half, and the rest is unexplained. The sample table shows approximately 60,000 clones, and approximately 83% are seen once. 0.7% of the sample rests with the top ten. Patients with autoimmune disease history or receiving systemic immunosuppression were excluded from the trial. In every dose cohort, peripheral blood was drawn for TCR sequencing at baseline, cycle 4 day 1, and cycle 7 day 1. The samples were taken from a phase I, first-in-human, multicenter, open-label dose-escalation trial of ivuxolimab. Adults with locally advanced or metastatic melanoma, renal cell carcinoma, hepatocellular carcinoma or head and neck squamous cell carcinoma were enrolled in the trial. Before TCR sequencing, CD4+ T cells and CD8+ T cells were sorted from peripheral blood as separate populations.

From its cysteine to its phenylalanine, the CDR3 spans 14 amino acids. Only the CDR3 DNA is retained, 42 bases long and in frame from the first base. The CDR1 and CDR2 encoded by the germline V gene are SGHVS and FQNEAQ. Trimming costs V 1 base and J 4 bases, and their ends lie 8 bases apart. The TCR originated in an adult with an advanced solid tumor such as melanoma, head and neck, liver or kidney cancer. The source material was CD4+ or CD8+ T cells sorted from blood, sampled in a trial of the OX40 agonist ivuxolimab. Here the chain combines TRBV7-8 and TRBJ1-5; no D gene is confidently identified. The CDR3 region has the sequence CASSLEGGNQPQHF. The DNA sequence follows: TGTGCCAGCAGCTTAGAAGGCGGAAATCAGCCCCAGCATTTT.